The 27 T cell receptor beta chains reported below all come from one sample, sequenced in a study of technical replicates of blood from several donors. Here immunoSEQ multiplex PCR was the method, and the copy in TCRdb shows in-frame clones only, minus some. The data show 55,000 to 80,000 clones, 95% to 98% seen once. The material sequenced was T cells isolated from PBMCs. Receptors originate from a human donor in good health.

The chain employs TRBV4-1 and TRBJ2-1; TRBD2 matches at 11 bases. The CDR3 loop spans 18 amino acids. Germline CDR1 reads MGHRA; CDR2 reads YSYEKL. With 3 bases clipped from V and 6 bases from J, the junction kept 13 bases outside the gene matches. CDR3 in DNA: TGCGCCAGCAGCCAGTCGGCTAGCGGGAGGTACGGTGGCAATGAGCAGTTCTTC. Protein product: CASSQSASGRYGGNEQFF.

This clone was recorded only once. The genes are TRBV9 and TRBJ2-3, with D possibly TRBD1 on 5 matching bases. CDR3 length: 15 amino acids. V dropped 3 bases and J dropped 1 base, with 12 bases sitting between them. Germline lookup yields CDR1 SGDLS and CDR2 YYNGEE. CDR3 in amino acids: CASSALTVGTDTQYF. CDR3 DNA sequence: TGTGCCAGCAGCGCCTTGACAGTTGGCACAGATACGCAGTATTTT.

The rearrangement links TRBV1 to TRBJ2-5; the tabulated D call, TRBD1, remains unverified against the DNA. TRBV1 constitutes a pseudogene. The CDR3 is 15 amino acids. The CDR3 spells CTSSRLEQGGETQYF. For the CDR3, the DNA is TGCACCAGCAGCCGTCTGGAGCAGGGCGGAGAGACCCAGTACTTC.

This clone was seen a single time. The rearrangement joins TRBV5-4 to TRBJ1-1; 10 bases are shared with TRBD1. Looked up from germline, CDR1 is SGHNT and CDR2 is YYREEE (reference sequence). V gave up 3 bases and J gave up 11 bases; unmatched junction bases: 4. The CDR3 is 12 residues long. CDR3 sequence: CASSWGQGWAFF. The CDR3 DNA sequence: TGTGCCAGCAGCTGGGGACAGGGGTGGGCTTTCTTT.

This chain's CDR3 is CSARREGTQYF. DNA of the CDR3: TGCAGTGCTAGACGGGAGGGAACCCAGTACTTC. This sequence joins TRBV20-1 and TRBJ2-5; 8 bases are shared with TRBD2. The V and J ends lost 2 bases and 8 bases, in that order; junction bases with no gene match: 1. The CDR3 is made up of 11 amino acids. Germline V gene data show CDR1 as DFQATT and CDR2 as SNEGSKA (reference sequence).

The chain carries TRBV18 and TRBJ2-5; 10 bases are a match to TRBD2. Looked up from germline, CDR1 is KGHSH and CDR2 is LQKENI. The CDR3 is 15 residues long. The V segment lost 5 bases and the J segment 5 bases; nucleotides outside the gene matches: 8. The CDR3 coding sequence is TGTGCCAGCTCATTGCTAGCGGGAGCTCTGGAGACCCAGTACTTC. It specifies CASSLLAGALETQYF. Complete variable domain (other parts from reference TRBV18 and TRBJ2-5): NAGVMQNPRHLVRRRGQEARLRCSPMKGHSHVYWYRQLPEEGLKFMVYLQKENIIDESGMPKERFSAEFPKEGPSILRIQQVVRGDSAAYFCASSLLAGALETQYFGPGTRLLVL.

The CDR3, as DNA: TGTGCCAGCAGCTTAGCGGGGGGGACTCGGCCGTACGAGCAGTACTTC. Its translation: CASSLAGGTRPYEQYF. V usage is TRBV7-9 and J usage is TRBJ2-7; TRBD2 matches at 7 bases. The V and J ends lost 0 bases and 4 bases, in that order; junction bases with no gene match: 9. Looked up from germline, CDR1 is SEHNR and CDR2 is FQNEAQ (reference sequence). CDR3 length equals 16 residues.

The V call is TRBV4-1, the J call TRBJ1-4; D may be TRBD1 (5 bases). Germline CDR1 is MGHRA and CDR2 is YSYEKL. This CDR3 contains 15 residues. Trimming shortened V by 3 bases and J by 4 bases, and 12 bases separated the two germline ends. The CDR3 nucleotides are TGCGCCAGCAGCCAGGGTTGGGGACTTAATGAAAAACTGTTTTTT. Amino acid sequence: CASSQGWGLNEKLFF.

This clone appeared once. The V call is TRBV28, the J call TRBJ2-1, with 8 bases aligning to TRBD2. J was trimmed by 4 bases and V by 3 bases; bases with no gene match: 2. This CDR3 has 14 amino acids. Germline CDR1 is MDHEN and CDR2 is SYDVKM. In nucleotides, the CDR3 is TGTGCCAGCAGTTTGTCTAGCGGGTACAATGAGCAGTTCTTC. Protein product: CASSLSSGYNEQFF.

V and J are TRBV2 and TRBJ1-4; D is uncertain. V shed 3 bases and J shed 6 bases, with 5 bases lying between them. This CDR3 contains 12 residues. Germline CDR1 SNHLY, CDR2 FYNNEI. CDR3 nucleotides: TGTGCCAGCAGTGAGGAGTATGAAAAACTGTTTTTT. It translates to CASSEEYEKLFF.

The V call is TRBV10-3, the J call TRBJ1-1; D uncertain. Trimming left V 6 bases short and J 5 bases short, with 7 bases between. Per the germline V gene, CDR1 is ENHRY and CDR2 is SYGVKD. The CDR3 runs to 11 residues. The CDR3 here is CAIRRGTEAFF. CDR3 coding DNA: TGTGCCATCAGGCGGGGTACTGAAGCTTTCTTT.

The V and J genes are TRBV25-1 and TRBJ1-1; D perhaps matches TRBD1 (6 bases). The germline gives CDR1 MGHDK, CDR2 SYGVNS. Trimming stripped 0 bases from V and 7 bases from J, with 12 bases between. This CDR3 has 14 amino acids. CDR3 region: CASSEYGQTIEAFF. The CDR3, as DNA: TGTGCCAGCAGTGAATATGGACAGACCATTGAAGCTTTCTTT.

The chain has TRBV6-1 and TRBJ1-5; D unresolved. The CDR3 extends over 16 amino acids. Germline-derived CDR1 and CDR2 are MNHNS and SASEGT. Trimming removed 3 bases at V and 0 bases at J, with 12 bases between. CDR3 in amino acids: CASSENRLPSNQPQHF. CDR3 coding DNA: TGTGCCAGCAGTGAGAACAGATTACCTAGCAATCAGCCCCAGCATTTT.

J is TRBJ1-2 and V is TRBV6-1; TRBD1 matches 11 bases. This CDR3 is 13 amino acids long. The germline V gene encodes CDR1 MNHNS and CDR2 SASEGT. The J segment lost 7 bases and the V segment lost 6 bases, leaving 4 bases of the junction unmatched. CDR3 loop: CASRDRGLSGYTF. For the CDR3, the DNA is TGTGCCAGCAGGGACAGGGGGCTAAGTGGCTACACCTTC.

The chain couples TRBV6-1 to TRBJ1-2, with a weak D call TRBD1 (6 bases). Germline V CDR1 and CDR2: MNHNS, SASEGT. Trimming took 6 bases from V and 5 from J, leaving 13 bases between them. The CDR3 is made up of 13 amino acids. The CDR3 loop is CASRGGQKYGYTF. The CDR3 coding sequence is TGTGCCAGCAGGGGGGGGCAGAAGTATGGCTACACCTTC.

The genes are TRBV27 and TRBJ2-2, with TRBD1 matching 7 bases. CDR1 is MNHEY and CDR2 is SMNVEV in the germline V gene (reference sequence). J lost 7 bases, V lost 6 bases, and 14 bases had no gene match. The CDR3 consists of 16 residues. CDR3 protein: CASSLFRTGLGGELFF. CDR3 in DNA: TGTGCCAGCAGCCTCTTCCGGACAGGATTAGGCGGGGAGCTGTTTTTT.

V and J are TRBV5-1 and TRBJ2-1, with D maybe TRBD2 (7 bases). Germline assignment: CDR1 SGHRS and CDR2 YFSETQ. The V and J ends lost 2 bases and 4 bases respectively, with 16 bases between them. The CDR3 is 16 amino acids. The CDR3 nucleotides read TGCGCCAGCAGCTTCCCCCGCGGGGGCTCTTACAATGAGCAGTTCTTC. Its protein product is CASSFPRGGSYNEQFF.

The V call is TRBV30, the J call TRBJ1-5; D gene ambiguous. The germline V and J ends were trimmed by 5 bases and 1 base, with 15 bases remaining between them. The CDR3 covers 15 residues. Germline V gene lookup returns CDR1 GTSNPN and CDR2 SVGIG (reference sequence). CDR3 in DNA: TGTGCCTGGGGCCCGGGGTCGGCGAGCAATCAGCCCCAGCATTTT. This codes for CAWGPGSASNQPQHF.

The chain combines TRBV5-8 with TRBJ2-7; 7 bases agree with TRBD1. Germline V gene lookup returns CDR1 SGHTS and CDR2 YDEGEE. V shed 6 bases, J shed 0 bases, and the junction held 9 bases outside the gene matches. This CDR3 spans 15 amino acids. DNA of the CDR3: TGTGCCAGCAACCGAAGAGGGACAGTCTCCTACGAGCAGTACTTC. This codes for CASNRRGTVSYEQYF.

The genes are TRBV7-8 and TRBJ1-1; D is uncertain. CDR1 SGHVS and CDR2 FQNEAQ come from the germline V gene. The CDR3 has 13 amino acids. The V gene lost 2 bases and the J gene lost 1 base, with 5 bases spanning the gap. The CDR3 spells CASSLSRNTEAFF. The CDR3 region has the DNA TGTGCCAGCAGCTTATCTAGGAACACTGAAGCTTTCTTT.

V and J are TRBV5-1 and TRBJ1-5; D is unresolved. In germline, CDR1 is SGHRS, CDR2 YFSETQ. The CDR3 runs 14 residues. The V end was cut by 0 bases, the J end by 6 bases, with 10 bases between. CDR3 in amino acids: CASSLDGSGQPQHF. As DNA, the CDR3 is TGCGCCAGCAGCTTGGACGGGAGTGGTCAGCCCCAGCATTTT.

The sample holds one count of this clone. This chain links TRBV11-2 with TRBJ2-7; 7 bases fit TRBD1. The junction had 1 base not matched to a gene; V was cut back by 1 base and J by 1 base. This CDR3 region has 14 residues. Germline CDR1 and CDR2: SGHAT and FQNNGV. In DNA, the CDR3 is TGTGCCAGCAGCTTAGCGGGACAGTCCTACGAGCAGTACTTC. It codes for CASSLAGQSYEQYF.

The chain has TRBV18 and TRBJ2-6; 9 nucleotides align to TRBD1. With V trimmed by 0 bases and J by 0 bases, 3 bases remained unmatched. CDR3 size: 18 residues. The germline V gene has CDR1 KGHSH and CDR2 LQKENI. CDR3 protein: CASSPPGQGISGANVLTF. The CDR3 DNA sequence: TGTGCCAGCTCACCACCGGGACAGGGAATCTCTGGGGCCAACGTCCTGACTTTC. The whole variable domain, filled in from reference TRBV18 and TRBJ2-6, reads NAGVMQNPRHLVRRRGQEARLRCSPMKGHSHVYWYRQLPEEGLKFMVYLQKENIIDESGMPKERFSAEFPKEGPSILRIQQVVRGDSAAYFCASSPPGQGISGANVLTFGAGSRLTVL.

The V and J genes are TRBV2 and TRBJ2-5; unclear D gene. V lost 2 bases, J lost 5 bases, and 12 bases lay in between. CDR3 length: 14 amino acids. CDR1 is SNHLY, CDR2 FYNNEI, per germline. The CDR3 sequence is CASSESVREETQYF. The CDR3 DNA reads TGTGCCAGCAGTGAATCCGTAAGAGAGGAGACCCAGTACTTC.

V is TRBV28 and J is TRBJ1-2; no definite D call. The CDR3 contains 10 residues. The germline CDR1 and CDR2 sequences are MDHEN and SYDVKM. V was shortened by 4 bases and J by 6 bases, with 3 bases between the two germline ends. The CDR3 DNA is TGTGCCAGCAGTTCAAATGGCTACACCTTC. As protein: CASSSNGYTF.

V gene TRBV29-1 combines with J gene TRBJ1-1; D might be TRBD1 (6 bases). V lost 0 bases and J lost 0, with 11 bases in between. CDR1 is SQVTM and CDR2 is ANQGSEA in the germline V gene. There are 15 residues in the CDR3. CDR3 protein: CSVEDPQGMNTEAFF. CDR3 nucleotide sequence: TGCAGCGTTGAAGATCCACAGGGTATGAACACTGAAGCTTTCTTT.

J is TRBJ1-4 and V is TRBV2; D might be TRBD1 (6 bases). Germline CDR1 reads SNHLY; CDR2 reads FYNNEI. The V end lost 6 bases, the J end lost 4 bases, and 15 bases lay between the germline ends. The CDR3 sequence is 15 residues long. The DNA of the CDR3 is TGTGCCAGCAGGGCCCCGGGACAATATAATGAAAAACTGTTTTTT. Translating gives CASRAPGQYNEKLFF.